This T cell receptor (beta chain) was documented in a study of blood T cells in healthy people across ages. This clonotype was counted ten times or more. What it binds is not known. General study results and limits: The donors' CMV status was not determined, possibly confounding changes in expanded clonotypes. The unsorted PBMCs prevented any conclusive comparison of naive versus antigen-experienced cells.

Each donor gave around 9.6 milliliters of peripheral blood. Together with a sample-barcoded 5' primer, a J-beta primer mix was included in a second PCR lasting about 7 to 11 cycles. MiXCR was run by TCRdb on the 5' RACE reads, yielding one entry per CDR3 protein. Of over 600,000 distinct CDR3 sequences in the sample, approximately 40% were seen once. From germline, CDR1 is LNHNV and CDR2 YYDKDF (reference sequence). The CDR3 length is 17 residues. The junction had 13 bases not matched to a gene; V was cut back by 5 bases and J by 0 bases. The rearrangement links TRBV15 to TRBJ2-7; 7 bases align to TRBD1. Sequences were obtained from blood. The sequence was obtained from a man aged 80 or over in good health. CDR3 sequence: CATSCRFLGQFSYEQYF. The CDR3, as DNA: TGTGCCACCAGCTGTCGTTTCCTGGGACAGTTCTCCTACGAGCAGTACTTC.